The clone carrying this T cell receptor (beta chain) was recorded many times. The data are from a study of T cells in Graves' hyperthyroidism and ophthalmopathy. Study information: Sampling of peripheral blood happened at initial diagnosis, prior to any treatment.

Regions amplified from RNA transcripts were the TCR beta CDR3 regions. Researchers ran a first-round RT-PCR on the TCR CDR3 using the HTBI primer set. Using its own MiXCR run on the multiplex PCR reads, TCRdb lists one record per CDR3 protein. The sample lists about 400,000 distinct CDR3 sequences, about 14% occurring once. The V segment lost 4 bases and the J segment 2 bases; nucleotides outside the gene matches: 10. CDR3 length: 16 residues. From germline, CDR1 is MDHEN and CDR2 SYDVKM. Under 3 months was the duration of disease in ophthalmopathy patients, who also had a Clinical Activity Score of at least 3 and a NOSPECS grade of at least 4.

This chain links TRBV28 with TRBJ1-2; 7 positions agree with TRBD1. The sequence was obtained from a woman in her thirties with Graves' ophthalmopathy. Sequencing used blood. CDR3 sequence: CASSYLVTGMNYGYTF. CDR3 nucleotides: TGTGCCAGCAGTTATCTCGTGACAGGGATGAACTATGGCTACACCTTC.